This is a list of T cell receptor beta chains from one sample in a study of blood T cell repertoires in COVID-19. TCRdb's copy holds only in-frame clones and misses some; the assay was immunoSEQ multiplex PCR. The sample has about 110,000 clones; 88% are singletons. Sample: peripheral blood. These receptors all stem from a human donor in a cohort sampled during active COVID-19. Both conserved end residues are part of each CDR3. Each record gives: V gene, clone size, J gene, D gene, CDR3 DNA, CDR3 protein. The D gene is left open where the match is weak. Clone size is not always given. Where it is, it says once, few, many or a class for expanded clones.

v_call: TRBV14
clone_size: NA
j_call: TRBJ1-2
d_call: TRBD1
cdr3_nt: TGTGCCAGCAGCCATCCTGACGGGACAGGGGGTGGCTACACCTTC
cdr3_aa: CASSHPDGTGGGYTF

v_call: TRBV7-7
clone_size: NA
j_call: TRBJ2-1
d_call: TRBD2
cdr3_nt: TGTGCTAGCAGCTTAGCCTGGACTAGTACTTGGAATGAGCAGTTCTTC
cdr3_aa: CASSLAWTSTWNEQFF

v_call: TRBV9
clone_size: NA
j_call: TRBJ1-4
d_call: TRBD1
cdr3_nt: TGTGCCAGCAGCGCCACACAGGGGACTAATGAAAAACTGTTTTTT
cdr3_aa: CASSATQGTNEKLFF

v_call: TRBV28
clone_size: NA
j_call: TRBJ1-5
d_call: TRBD1
cdr3_nt: TGTGCCAGCTGTAGGACAGGTAGCCCCAATAGCCTCAATCAGCCCCAGCATTTT
cdr3_aa: CASCRTGSPNSLNQPQHF

v_call: TRBV3-1/TRBV3-2
clone_size: once
j_call: TRBJ1-2
d_call: TRBD1
cdr3_nt: TGTGCCAGCAGCCAACCCGGGACAGGCAACTATGGCTACACCTTC
cdr3_aa: CASSQPGTGNYGYTF

v_call: TRBV7-9
clone_size: once
j_call: TRBJ2-7
d_call: NA
cdr3_nt: TGTGCCAGCACCCCGGGGAGTACACTAGAGCAGTACTTC
cdr3_aa: CASTPGSTLEQYF

v_call: TRBV27
clone_size: NA
j_call: TRBJ2-1
d_call: TRBD2
cdr3_nt: TGTGCCAGCGCAACGGGACTAGCGGTCTACAATGAGCAGTTCTTC
cdr3_aa: CASATGLAVYNEQFF

v_call: TRBV5-5
clone_size: NA
j_call: TRBJ1-2
d_call: TRBD1
cdr3_nt: TGTGCCAGCAGCTTATTAACTACCGGGACAGTCTATGGCTACACCTTC
cdr3_aa: CASSLLTTGTVYGYTF

v_call: TRBV15
clone_size: NA
j_call: TRBJ2-4
d_call: NA
cdr3_nt: TGTGCCACCAGCAGAGATCGGTTGGGGGGTGGGGCCAAAAACATTCAGTACTTC
cdr3_aa: CATSRDRLGGGAKNIQYF

v_call: TRBV6-2/TRBV6-3
clone_size: NA
j_call: TRBJ2-7
d_call: TRBD2
cdr3_nt: TGTGCCAGCAGTTCCCACTCCCTAGCGGGGGCCTCCTACGAGCAGTACTTC
cdr3_aa: CASSSHSLAGASYEQYF

v_call: TRBV2
clone_size: NA
j_call: TRBJ2-3
d_call: TRBD2
cdr3_nt: TGTGCCAGCAGTGAACGAGCAAGCGGGGGCGGGGATACGCAGTATTTT
cdr3_aa: CASSERASGGGDTQYF

v_call: TRBV7-8
clone_size: NA
j_call: TRBJ1-4
d_call: NA
cdr3_nt: TGTGCCAGCAGCTTAGCGCTGGGGGGGGCACGAGAAAAACTGTTTTTT
cdr3_aa: CASSLALGGAREKLFF

v_call: TRBV10-2
clone_size: NA
j_call: TRBJ2-7
d_call: TRBD1
cdr3_nt: TGCGCCAGCAGTGAGTGGGACAGGGACTACGAGCAGTACTTC
cdr3_aa: CASSEWDRDYEQYF

v_call: TRBV11-3
clone_size: NA
j_call: TRBJ2-3
d_call: NA
cdr3_nt: TGTGCCAGCAGCTTGGGGAGCGGATCCTCGGCAGATACGCAGTATTTT
cdr3_aa: CASSLGSGSSADTQYF

v_call: TRBV27
clone_size: NA
j_call: TRBJ1-6
d_call: TRBD1
cdr3_nt: TGTGCCAGCAGCTTGGACAGGGCGGGTAGATCACCCCTCCACTTT
cdr3_aa: CASSLDRAGRSPLHF

v_call: TRBV27
clone_size: NA
j_call: TRBJ2-7
d_call: TRBD2
cdr3_nt: TGTGCCACCGGGGGGAACCACGAGCAGTACTTC
cdr3_aa: CATGGNHEQYF

v_call: TRBV19
clone_size: NA
j_call: TRBJ1-4
d_call: NA
cdr3_nt: TGTGCCAGTAGTGTACGGGATATTGATAATGAAAAACTGTTTTTT
cdr3_aa: CASSVRDIDNEKLFF

v_call: TRBV11-1
clone_size: NA
j_call: TRBJ2-7
d_call: TRBD2
cdr3_nt: TGTGCCAGCAGCATACTAGCGGGGGGCCTCGAGCAGTACTTC
cdr3_aa: CASSILAGGLEQYF

v_call: TRBV3-1/TRBV3-2
clone_size: NA
j_call: TRBJ2-1
d_call: TRBD2
cdr3_nt: TGTGCCAGCAGCTCCCCCCTAGCGGAGGCGGATGAGCAGTTCTTC
cdr3_aa: CASSSPLAEADEQFF

v_call: TRBV24-1
clone_size: NA
j_call: TRBJ2-6
d_call: NA
cdr3_nt: TGTGCCACCAGTGATTTCCCGAAGCCGGGAGACTCTGGGGCCAACGTCCTGACTTTC
cdr3_aa: CATSDFPKPGDSGANVLTF

v_call: TRBV27
clone_size: NA
j_call: TRBJ2-5
d_call: TRBD1
cdr3_nt: TGTGCCAGCAGCACAGGGGGCATGGAGACCCAGTACTTC
cdr3_aa: CASSTGGMETQYF

v_call: TRBV11-2
clone_size: NA
j_call: TRBJ2-1
d_call: TRBD2
cdr3_nt: TGTGCCAGCAGCTTAGCCGCGGGGGGTTACAATGAGCAGTTCTTC
cdr3_aa: CASSLAAGGYNEQFF

v_call: TRBV30
clone_size: NA
j_call: TRBJ2-5
d_call: TRBD2
cdr3_nt: TGTGCCTTGGGACTAGCGGGGGGGAACCAAGAGACCCAGTACTTC
cdr3_aa: CALGLAGGNQETQYF

v_call: TRBV5-8
clone_size: NA
j_call: TRBJ1-1
d_call: NA
cdr3_nt: TGTGCCAGCAGCCTGGAGACAGGTGAAGCTTTCTTT
cdr3_aa: CASSLETGEAFF

v_call: TRBV9
clone_size: NA
j_call: TRBJ1-5
d_call: NA
cdr3_nt: TGTGCCAGCAGCGTAGCGGGAGGGCGGGAGCCCCAGCATTTT
cdr3_aa: CASSVAGGREPQHF

v_call: TRBV7-9
clone_size: few
j_call: TRBJ2-1
d_call: NA
cdr3_nt: TGTGCCAGCAGCTTCGGTCCCGAGGACCTGGGGGGTGAGCAGTTCTTC
cdr3_aa: CASSFGPEDLGGEQFF

v_call: TRBV19
clone_size: NA
j_call: TRBJ1-4
d_call: TRBD1
cdr3_nt: TGTGCCAGTAGTATGACAGGGGCGAGTGAAAAACTGTTTTTT
cdr3_aa: CASSMTGASEKLFF

v_call: TRBV19
clone_size: once
j_call: TRBJ1-1
d_call: TRBD1
cdr3_nt: TGTGCCAGTAGGACAGGGTGGGGGAACACTGAAGCTTTCTTT
cdr3_aa: CASRTGWGNTEAFF

v_call: TRBV5-1
clone_size: NA
j_call: TRBJ1-6
d_call: NA
cdr3_nt: TGCGCCAGCAGCTTGGCCGGGACCCGGGGGGGGTCACCCCTCCACTTT
cdr3_aa: CASSLAGTRGGSPLHF

v_call: TRBV7-9
clone_size: NA
j_call: TRBJ2-2
d_call: NA
cdr3_nt: TGTGCCAGCAGCGGCGACAGATCTCTCACCGGGGAGCTGTTTTTT
cdr3_aa: CASSGDRSLTGELFF

v_call: TRBV10-3
clone_size: NA
j_call: TRBJ1-2
d_call: NA
cdr3_nt: TGTGCCATCAGTGAGTCGGAGGGCTATGGCTACACCTTC
cdr3_aa: CAISESEGYGYTF

v_call: TRBV6-5
clone_size: NA
j_call: TRBJ1-2
d_call: NA
cdr3_nt: TGTGCCAGCAGTCCCACCGGGGAAAGCTACACCTTC
cdr3_aa: CASSPTGESYTF

v_call: TRBV5-1
clone_size: NA
j_call: TRBJ2-3
d_call: TRBD2
cdr3_nt: TGCGCCAGCAGCCTGGGACTAGCGGGAGTGACAGATACGCAGTATTTT
cdr3_aa: CASSLGLAGVTDTQYF

v_call: TRBV5-1
clone_size: once
j_call: TRBJ1-1
d_call: NA
cdr3_nt: TGCGCCAGCAGCTCCAATGAGCGGGGTGAAGCTTTCTTT
cdr3_aa: CASSSNERGEAFF

v_call: TRBV2
clone_size: once
j_call: TRBJ2-7
d_call: NA
cdr3_nt: TGTGCCAGCAGTCAGCGGACCTACGAGCAGTACTTC
cdr3_aa: CASSQRTYEQYF

v_call: TRBV12-3/TRBV12-4
clone_size: NA
j_call: TRBJ2-1
d_call: NA
cdr3_nt: TGTGCCAGCAGTTTGACAGTTAACAATGAGCAGTTCTTC
cdr3_aa: CASSLTVNNEQFF

v_call: TRBV30
clone_size: NA
j_call: TRBJ1-1
d_call: NA
cdr3_nt: TGTGCCTGGAGTGGGCAGGAGAACACTGAAGCTTTCTTT
cdr3_aa: CAWSGQENTEAFF

v_call: TRBV29-1
clone_size: few
j_call: TRBJ1-2
d_call: TRBD1
cdr3_nt: TGCAGCGTTGGGACAGGGGCCGACGGCTACACCTTC
cdr3_aa: CSVGTGADGYTF

v_call: TRBV13
clone_size: NA
j_call: TRBJ2-3
d_call: TRBD1
cdr3_nt: TGTGCCAGCAGCGGCGGGACAGGGGGTTTCATGACAGATACGCAGTATTTT
cdr3_aa: CASSGGTGGFMTDTQYF

v_call: TRBV18
clone_size: NA
j_call: TRBJ2-2
d_call: NA
cdr3_nt: TGTGCCAGCTCATCGTCAGGGGAAAGGACCGGGGAGCTGTTTTTT
cdr3_aa: CASSSSGERTGELFF

v_call: TRBV6-5
clone_size: NA
j_call: TRBJ2-1
d_call: TRBD1
cdr3_nt: TGTGCCAGCAGTTTCAGGGGGACTGAGCAGTTCTTC
cdr3_aa: CASSFRGTEQFF

v_call: TRBV7-2
clone_size: NA
j_call: TRBJ2-1
d_call: TRBD2
cdr3_nt: TGTGCCAGCAGCCTCTCAGGACTAGCCGGTGAAGAGCAGTTCTTC
cdr3_aa: CASSLSGLAGEEQFF

v_call: TRBV5-5
clone_size: NA
j_call: TRBJ2-1
d_call: TRBD2
cdr3_nt: TGTGCCAGCAGCCCGGACAGGGAGGGACTAGCGAGTCTCCCCCACGAAGAGCAGTTCTTC
cdr3_aa: CASSPDREGLASLPHEEQFF

v_call: TRBV7-3
clone_size: once
j_call: TRBJ1-5
d_call: TRBD1
cdr3_nt: TGTGCCAGCAGCCTGATAGGGGGCAGGTATAGCAATCAGCCCCAGCATTTT
cdr3_aa: CASSLIGGRYSNQPQHF

v_call: TRBV3-1/TRBV3-2
clone_size: NA
j_call: TRBJ2-2
d_call: TRBD1
cdr3_nt: TGTGCCAGCAGCCTCACGGGGACAGGGAGGATGGCGAACACCGGGGAGCTGTTTTTT
cdr3_aa: CASSLTGTGRMANTGELFF

v_call: TRBV5-5
clone_size: NA
j_call: TRBJ1-2
d_call: TRBD1
cdr3_nt: TGTGCCAGCAGCGCGGGACAGGGCGAGGGTGGCTACACCTTC
cdr3_aa: CASSAGQGEGGYTF

v_call: TRBV14
clone_size: NA
j_call: TRBJ2-3
d_call: TRBD1
cdr3_nt: TGTGCCAGCAGCCAAGAAACAGGGGGAGGAAATACGCAGTATTTT
cdr3_aa: CASSQETGGGNTQYF

v_call: TRBV2
clone_size: NA
j_call: TRBJ2-7
d_call: NA
cdr3_nt: TGTGCCAGCAGGGTGAGGGAGCAGTACTTC
cdr3_aa: CASRVREQYF

v_call: TRBV18
clone_size: NA
j_call: TRBJ1-2
d_call: NA
cdr3_nt: TGTGCCAGCTCACCACTGAAGGATCCGGTCAGCGGACATGGCTACACCTTC
cdr3_aa: CASSPLKDPVSGHGYTF

v_call: TRBV5-1
clone_size: NA
j_call: TRBJ2-5
d_call: TRBD1
cdr3_nt: TGCGCCAGCAGCTTGTTTGGGACAGTGCAAGAGACCCAGTACTTC
cdr3_aa: CASSLFGTVQETQYF

v_call: TRBV30
clone_size: NA
j_call: TRBJ2-5
d_call: TRBD1
cdr3_nt: TGTGCCTGGAATACAGGGGCGCGAGAGACCCAGTACTTC
cdr3_aa: CAWNTGARETQYF

v_call: TRBV2
clone_size: NA
j_call: TRBJ1-1
d_call: NA
cdr3_nt: TGTGCCGCCAGTCGGGGGGCTACTGAAGCTTTCTTT
cdr3_aa: CAASRGATEAFF